The clone carrying this TCR beta chain showed up just a few times. This record belongs to a study of OX40 agonist ivuxolimab in advanced cancers. Generated by immunoSEQ multiplex PCR, the TCRdb table keeps only in-frame clones and is missing some. This table has tens of thousands of clones, more than 75% appearing once. V lost 0 bases, J lost 4 bases, and 9 bases lay in between. Germline CDR1 and CDR2: ENHRY and SYGVKD. This CDR3 region has 14 residues. The material sequenced was CD4+ or CD8+ T cells sorted from blood, taken in a trial of the OX40 agonist ivuxolimab. The chain couples TRBV10-3 to TRBJ1-1, with unresolved D. The sequence came from an adult with an advanced solid tumor such as melanoma, head and neck, liver or kidney cancer. CDR3 in amino acids: CAISESGIRTEAFF. DNA for the CDR3: TGTGCCATCAGTGAGTCAGGAATTCGCACTGAAGCTTTCTTT.